The source of this TCR beta chain is a study of neoadjuvant nivolumab and ipilimumab in lung cancer. Regarding the study as a whole: TCR receptors were sequenced in few samples.

This clone appeared once. No antigen is known for it. Per the germline V gene, CDR1 is SGHRS and CDR2 is YFSETQ. This CDR3 has 11 amino acids. Deletions cut 1 base from V and 3 bases from J, with 1 base between. Assay used: immunoSEQ multiplex PCR; TCRdb lists only in-frame clones, some missing. The profile shows roughly 32,000 clones, more than 90% of them singletons. The source is an adult with non-small cell lung cancer. The sample here was peripheral blood, taken after neoadjuvant nivolumab, alone or with ipilimumab, at or shortly before surgery. The chain combines TRBV5-1 with TRBJ2-5, with D hard to call. The CDR3 protein is CASSLKETQYF. The CDR3, as DNA: TGCGCCAGCAGCTTGAAAGAGACCCAGTACTTC.